The sequence of this TCR beta chain was determined in a study of cytomegalovirus exposure and HLA in healthy donors. General study points: HLA-A and HLA-B allele assignments for most subjects were reportedly predicted accurately using TCR beta sequences.

About this clone: Its specificity is not known.

13 Jbeta primers and 60 Vbeta primers were used for the PCR. The data were produced by immunoSEQ multiplex PCR, yet TCRdb's version contains in-frame clones alone and is incomplete. The sample lists about 250,000 clones, under 80% occurring once. The ends lost 9 bases at V and 7 bases at J; junction bases unmatched: 7. Germline CDR1 WSHSY, CDR2 SAAADI. The CDR3 is 12 residues long. The chain couples TRBV10-2 to TRBJ2-5, with 8 bases fitting TRBD1. The sequencing sample was made of PBMCs. The clonotype originates from a female donor in good health and CMV-seronegative. CDR3 sequence reads: CASLGQGGTQYF. Here the CDR3 DNA reads TGCGCCAGTCTAGGACAGGGAGGGACCCAGTACTTC.